The 9 T cell receptor beta chains below were found in one sample sequenced in a study of lymphopenia after photon versus proton radiotherapy. Measured with immunoSEQ multiplex PCR; TCRdb has only the in-frame clones, and not every one. Here the sample spans some 38,000 clones, about 93% being singletons. The sample consisted of peripheral blood, taken from a patient treated with photon-based radiotherapy. The receptor source for this set is a man aged 55 to 70 with cholangiocarcinoma.

This chain uses TRBV5-1 with TRBJ2-3; no definite D call. V was clipped by 0 bases and J by 2 bases, with 4 bases between them. The CDR3 sequence is 13 residues long. Germline CDR1 SGHRS, CDR2 YFSETQ. CDR3 bases: TGCGCCAGCAGCTTGGACTACACAGATACGCAGTATTTT. It specifies CASSLDYTDTQYF.

The chain links TRBV5-5 to TRBJ1-5, with no clear D. This CDR3 has 13 amino acids. Germline V lookup: CDR1 SGHKS, CDR2 YYEKEE (reference sequence). V was clipped by 1 base and J by 3 bases, with 5 bases between them. CDR3 DNA: TGTGCCAGCAGCTTGCTAGTCAATCAGCCCCAGCATTTT. Its protein product is CASSLLVNQPQHF.

The chain carries TRBV25-1 and TRBJ2-3; TRBD1 agrees at 9 bases. CDR1 is MGHDK, CDR2 SYGVNS, per germline. Trimming at V came to 2 bases and at J to 3 bases, leaving 6 bases not matched to a gene. The length of the CDR3 is 16 residues. CDR3 DNA: TGTGCCAGCAGTGAACCTACAGGGGGCTGGACAGATACGCAGTATTTT. It translates to CASSEPTGGWTDTQYF.

The chain carries TRBV2 and TRBJ1-1; D ambiguous. Per germline, CDR1 SNHLY and CDR2 FYNNEI. V was cut by 8 bases and J by 3 bases, with 13 bases left in between. The CDR3 is 13 amino acids. The CDR3: CASRTQVDTEAFF. CDR3 DNA: TGTGCCAGCCGTACCCAGGTCGACACTGAAGCTTTCTTT.

The gene calls are TRBV29-1 and TRBJ2-2; D ambiguous. V was trimmed by 0 bases and J by 5 bases, leaving 16 bases between them. The germline CDR1 and CDR2 sequences are SQVTM and ANQGSEA. The CDR3 runs 16 residues. CDR3 region: CSVEDPGLTLTGELFF. CDR3 nucleotides: TGCAGCGTTGAAGACCCCGGGCTTACACTGACCGGGGAGCTGTTTTTT.

Here the CDR3 DNA reads TGTGCCAGCAGTTTTTCAGGGCGGCGGGCCAAAAACATTCAGTACTTC. Translating gives CASSFSGRRAKNIQYF. V gene TRBV5-6 combines with J gene TRBJ2-4; possibly TRBD1 for D (5 bases). The CDR3 runs 16 residues. Germline CDR1 reads SGHDT; CDR2 reads YYEEEE. V lost 5 bases and J 1 base, leaving 16 bases between the germline ends.

The V and J genes are TRBV7-9 and TRBJ1-3; D gene uncertain. This CDR3 has 13 amino acids. Deletions cut 0 bases from V and 4 bases from J, with 4 bases between. Germline V gene lookup returns CDR1 SEHNR and CDR2 FQNEAQ (reference sequence). The CDR3 sequence is CASSLARGNTIYF. As DNA, the CDR3 is TGTGCCAGCAGCTTAGCGAGAGGAAACACCATATATTTT.

V usage is TRBV5-8 and J usage is TRBJ1-4; no firm D call. Germline V lookup: CDR1 SGHTS, CDR2 YDEGEE. The CDR3 consists of 14 residues. Trimming took 2 bases from V and 7 from J, leaving 12 bases between them. The CDR3 bases are TGTGCCAGCAGCTTCCCGGACCTGGGTGAAAAACTGTTTTTT. It is translated as CASSFPDLGEKLFF.

This chain joins TRBV9 and TRBJ2-5; 15 nucleotides line up with TRBD2. Germline loops: CDR1 SGDLS, CDR2 YYNGEE. The CDR3 has 20 residues. After removal of 4 bases from V and 0 bases from J, the junction contained 13 bases not matched to a gene. The CDR3 here is CASSPAGTSGRYGYQETQYF. The CDR3 nucleotides are TGTGCCAGCAGCCCCGCCGGGACTAGCGGGAGGTATGGGTACCAAGAGACCCAGTACTTC.